This TCR beta chain was recovered during a study of vaccination and CD4 T cells after COVID-19. For the study at large: According to the study, participants were given two doses of BNT162b2 or mRNA-1273 vaccine. With a range of 35 to 161, the median interval from diagnosis to drawing post-COVID samples was less than 130 days. Notes on the study in general: Spike mono-reactivity applied to 304 of 307 vaccine-specific clones detected in convalescent patients.

This clonotype was seen a few times. Its target is unknown. The sample's treatment: approximately 11-day PBMC culture with coronavirus spike peptide pools or control peptides (ViraFEST assay). Pre-COVID-19 pandemic sampling (2011-2018) yielded the unexposed donor's CD4+ T cells. The Oncomine TCR Beta short-read assay sequenced DNA from cultured CD4+ T cells. Using its own MiXCR run on the PCR reads, TCRdb lists one record per CDR3 protein. The repertoire consists of 8,500 to 9,500 distinct CDR3 sequences, with 31% occurring once and the leading ten covering approximately 40%. The CDR3 covers 12 residues. V dropped 3 bases and J dropped 11 bases, with 13 bases sitting between them. The germline V gene has CDR1 SEHNR and CDR2 FQNEAQ (reference sequence).

The sample consisted of CD4+ T cells from blood, cultured in vitro. The chain uses TRBV7-9 and TRBJ1-2; D is uncertain. The sequence came from a human donor in good health. CDR3 nucleotides: TGTGCCAGCAGCTTGTCGGGAACGGCGTACACCTTC. It yields the protein CASSLSGTAYTF.